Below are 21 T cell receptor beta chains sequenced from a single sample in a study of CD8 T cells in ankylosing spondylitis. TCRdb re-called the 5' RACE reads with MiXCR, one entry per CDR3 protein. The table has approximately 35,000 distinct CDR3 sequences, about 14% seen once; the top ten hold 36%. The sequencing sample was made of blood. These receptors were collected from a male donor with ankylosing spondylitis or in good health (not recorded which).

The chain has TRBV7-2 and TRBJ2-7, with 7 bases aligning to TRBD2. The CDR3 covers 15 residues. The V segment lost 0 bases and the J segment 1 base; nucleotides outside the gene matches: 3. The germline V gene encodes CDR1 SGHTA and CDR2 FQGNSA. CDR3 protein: CASSLAPGLSYEQYF. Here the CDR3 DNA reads TGTGCCAGCAGCTTAGCGCCGGGACTATCCTACGAGCAGTACTTC.

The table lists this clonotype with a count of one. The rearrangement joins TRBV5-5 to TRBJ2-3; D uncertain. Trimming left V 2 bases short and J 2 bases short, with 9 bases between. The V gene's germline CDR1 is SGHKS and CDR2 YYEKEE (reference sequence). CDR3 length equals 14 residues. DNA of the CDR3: TGTGCCAGCAGCTTAGACTTCTCCACAGATACGCAGTATTTT. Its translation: CASSLDFSTDTQYF.

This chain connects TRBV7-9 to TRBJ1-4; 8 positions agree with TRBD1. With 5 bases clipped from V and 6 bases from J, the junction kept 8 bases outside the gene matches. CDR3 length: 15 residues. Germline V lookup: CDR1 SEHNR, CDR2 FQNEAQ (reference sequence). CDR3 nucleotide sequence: TGTGCCAGCAGCCCGACAGGGGCTCGGGATGAAAAACTGTTTTTT. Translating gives CASSPTGARDEKLFF.

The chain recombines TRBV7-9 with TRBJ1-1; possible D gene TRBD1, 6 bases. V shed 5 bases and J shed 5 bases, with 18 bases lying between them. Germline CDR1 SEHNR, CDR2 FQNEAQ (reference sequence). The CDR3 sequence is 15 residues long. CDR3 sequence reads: CASSTHPGVGTEAFF. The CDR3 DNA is TGTGCCAGCAGCACTCATCCAGGGGTAGGGACTGAAGCTTTCTTT.

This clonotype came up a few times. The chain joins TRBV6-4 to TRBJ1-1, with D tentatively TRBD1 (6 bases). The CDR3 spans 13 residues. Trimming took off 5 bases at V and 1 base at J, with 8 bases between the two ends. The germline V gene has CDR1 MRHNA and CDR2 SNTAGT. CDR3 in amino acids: CASSRDKNTEAFF. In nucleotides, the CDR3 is TGTGCCAGCAGTAGGGACAAGAACACTGAAGCTTTCTTT.

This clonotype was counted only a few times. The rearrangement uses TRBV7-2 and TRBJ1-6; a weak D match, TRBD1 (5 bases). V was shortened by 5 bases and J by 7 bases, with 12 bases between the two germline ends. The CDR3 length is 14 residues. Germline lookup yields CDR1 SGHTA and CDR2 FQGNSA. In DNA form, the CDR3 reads TGTGCCAGCAGCCCAGGGAACGGGAATTCACCCCTCCACTTT. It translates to CASSPGNGNSPLHF.

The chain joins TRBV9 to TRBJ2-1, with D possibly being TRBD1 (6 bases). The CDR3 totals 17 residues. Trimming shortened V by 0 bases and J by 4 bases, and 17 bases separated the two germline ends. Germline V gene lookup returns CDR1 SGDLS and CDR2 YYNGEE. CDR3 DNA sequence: TGTGCCAGCAGCGTAGAAATGTTACAGGGCTCATACAATGAGCAGTTCTTC. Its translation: CASSVEMLQGSYNEQFF.

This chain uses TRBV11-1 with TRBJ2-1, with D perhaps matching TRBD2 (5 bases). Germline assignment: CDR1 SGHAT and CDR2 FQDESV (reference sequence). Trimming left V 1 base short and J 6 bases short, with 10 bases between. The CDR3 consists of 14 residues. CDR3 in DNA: TGTGCCAGCAGCTTAGTTAGCGTGGTCAATGAGCAGTTCTTC. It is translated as CASSLVSVVNEQFF.

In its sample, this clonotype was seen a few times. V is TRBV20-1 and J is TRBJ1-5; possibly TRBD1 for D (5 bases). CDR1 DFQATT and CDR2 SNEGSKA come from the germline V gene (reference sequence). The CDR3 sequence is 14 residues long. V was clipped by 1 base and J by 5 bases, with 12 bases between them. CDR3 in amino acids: CSARGGAGDQPQHF. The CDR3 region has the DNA TGCAGTGCTAGAGGTGGGGCAGGCGATCAGCCCCAGCATTTT.

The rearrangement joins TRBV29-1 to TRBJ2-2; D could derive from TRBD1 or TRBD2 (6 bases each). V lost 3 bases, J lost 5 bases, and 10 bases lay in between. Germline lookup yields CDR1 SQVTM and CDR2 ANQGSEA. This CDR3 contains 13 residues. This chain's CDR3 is CSVDGGRTGELFF. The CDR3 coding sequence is TGCAGCGTTGATGGGGGGCGGACCGGGGAGCTGTTTTTT.

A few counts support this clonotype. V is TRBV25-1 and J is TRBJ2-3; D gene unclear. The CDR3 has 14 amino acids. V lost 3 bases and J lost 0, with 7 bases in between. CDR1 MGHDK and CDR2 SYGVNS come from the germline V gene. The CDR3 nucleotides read TGTGCCAGCAGTGAGCGATCCAGCACAGATACGCAGTATTTT. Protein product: CASSERSSTDTQYF.

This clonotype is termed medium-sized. DNA of the CDR3: TGCAGTGCTAGAGTTGGGGGCCAACAGCCCCAGCATTTT. Its translation: CSARVGGQQPQHF. The V and J genes are TRBV20-1 and TRBJ1-5; D perhaps matches TRBD1 (6 bases). CDR1 and CDR2 (germline): DFQATT, SNEGSKA (reference sequence). Trimming cost V 1 base and J 7 bases, with 11 bases left between them. The CDR3 sequence is 13 residues long.

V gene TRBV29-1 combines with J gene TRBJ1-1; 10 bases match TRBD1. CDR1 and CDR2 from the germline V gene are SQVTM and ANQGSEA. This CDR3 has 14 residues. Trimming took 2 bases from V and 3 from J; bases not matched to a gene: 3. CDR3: CSVERQGADTEAFF. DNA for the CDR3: TGCAGCGTTGAAAGACAGGGGGCAGACACTGAAGCTTTCTTT.

CDR3 protein: CSVALTGVKETQYF. The CDR3 coding sequence is TGCAGCGTTGCCCTGACAGGGGTTAAAGAGACCCAGTACTTC. This chain connects TRBV29-1 to TRBJ2-5, with 8 bases that match TRBD1. The V segment lost 4 bases and the J segment 3 bases; nucleotides outside the gene matches: 7. The CDR3 totals 14 residues. CDR1 is SQVTM, CDR2 ANQGSEA, per germline.

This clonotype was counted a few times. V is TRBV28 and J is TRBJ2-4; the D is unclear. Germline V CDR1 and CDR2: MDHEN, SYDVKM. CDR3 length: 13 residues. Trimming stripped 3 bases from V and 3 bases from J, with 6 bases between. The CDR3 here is CASSFSDKNIQYF. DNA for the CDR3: TGTGCCAGCAGTTTTTCGGACAAAAACATTCAGTACTTC.

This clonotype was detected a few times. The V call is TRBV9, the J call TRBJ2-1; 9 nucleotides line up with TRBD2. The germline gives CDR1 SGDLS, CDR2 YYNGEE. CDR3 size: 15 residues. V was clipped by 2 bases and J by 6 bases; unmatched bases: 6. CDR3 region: CASSVTGLAPNEQFF. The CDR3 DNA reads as TGTGCCAGCAGCGTTACGGGACTAGCCCCCAATGAGCAGTTCTTC.

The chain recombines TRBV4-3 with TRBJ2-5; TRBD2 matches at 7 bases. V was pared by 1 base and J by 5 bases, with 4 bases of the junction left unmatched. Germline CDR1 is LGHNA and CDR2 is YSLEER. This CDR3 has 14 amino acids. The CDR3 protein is CASSQGGSLETQYF. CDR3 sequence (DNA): TGCGCCAGCAGCCAAGGCGGGAGTCTGGAGACCCAGTACTTC.

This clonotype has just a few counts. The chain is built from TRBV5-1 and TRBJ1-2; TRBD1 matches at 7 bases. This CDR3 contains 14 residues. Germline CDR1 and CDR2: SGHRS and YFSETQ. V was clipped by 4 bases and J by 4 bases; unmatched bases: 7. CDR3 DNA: TGCGCCAGCAGCCCAGGGACAGACAGCTATGGCTACACCTTC. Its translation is CASSPGTDSYGYTF.

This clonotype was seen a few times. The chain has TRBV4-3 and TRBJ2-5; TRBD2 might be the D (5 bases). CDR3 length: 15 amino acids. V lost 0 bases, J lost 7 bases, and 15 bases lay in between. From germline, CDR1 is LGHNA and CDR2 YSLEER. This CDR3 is CASSQDAGWGGTQYF. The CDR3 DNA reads TGCGCCAGCAGCCAAGATGCGGGTTGGGGTGGGACCCAGTACTTC.

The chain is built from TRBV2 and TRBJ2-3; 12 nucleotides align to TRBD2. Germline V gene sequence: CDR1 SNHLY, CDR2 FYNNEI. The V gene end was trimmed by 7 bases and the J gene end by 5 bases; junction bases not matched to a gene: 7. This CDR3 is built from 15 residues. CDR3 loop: CASIPTSGGGDTQYF. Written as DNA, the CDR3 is TGTGCCAGCATTCCGACTAGCGGGGGAGGAGATACGCAGTATTTT.

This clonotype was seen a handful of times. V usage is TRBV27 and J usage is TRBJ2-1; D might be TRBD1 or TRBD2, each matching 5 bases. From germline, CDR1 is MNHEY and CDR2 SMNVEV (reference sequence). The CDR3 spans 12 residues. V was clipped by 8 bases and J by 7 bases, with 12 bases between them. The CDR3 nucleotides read TGTGCCAGCGGCTTGAGGGGTAATGAGCAGTTCTTC. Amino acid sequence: CASGLRGNEQFF.